The entry below describes one T cell receptor (beta chain). Original handling: How many nucleated cells were present was estimated from reference gene primer amplification. Sequencing used immunoSEQ multiplex PCR; TCRdb keeps in-frame clones, though not all of them. V and J calls and clone size are as listed in that table; D and trimming were resolved from the DNA. The sample lists some 67,000 clones; 90% were seen once. Per germline, CDR1 SGHTA and CDR2 FQGNSA. The CDR3 length is 15 residues. With 7 bases removed from V and 3 bases from J, the gap between germline ends came to 19 bases. These data belong to a study of blood T cell repertoires in COVID-19. Study summary: Material from acute and convalescent COVID-19 was sourced from the United States, Italy and Spain.

The clonotype comes from a woman younger than 35 with acute or convalescent COVID-19. Specimen: peripheral blood. V gene TRBV7-2 combines with J gene TRBJ2-7; D may be TRBD2 (6 bases). The CDR3 region has the DNA TGTGCCAGCACCCCCGTTAGCGGAAATAGCTACGAGCAGTACTTC. It encodes CASTPVSGNSYEQYF.